This T cell receptor beta chain came from a study of T cell repertoires in cytomegalovirus infection. Study at large: Evidence of both CMV infection and a matching HLA type came from public TCR beta signatures.

General study points: Dominating the ex vivo response were HLA-C-restricted CMV-specific TCR beta clonotypes. The cumulative frequency of public TCR beta families identified carriers of CMV plus the relevant HLA.

TCRdb processed the reads anew with MiXCR; each CDR3 protein has one entry. The table includes around 130,000 distinct CDR3 sequences, approximately 9.2% detected once. Germline loops: CDR1 SGHTA, CDR2 FQGNSA. Trimming left V 1 base short and J 6 bases short, with 12 bases between. This CDR3 has 15 residues. This clonotype showed up many times. Antigen specificity is unknown. The source is a human donor in good health (CMV status not recorded). Some clones in this sample may be carry-over from other donors' samples. The rearrangement links TRBV7-2 to TRBJ1-4; tentative D call: TRBD1 (5 bases). The material sequenced was PBMCs. CDR3 DNA: TGTGCCAGCAGCTTAGTGCCTGGGGGGGATGAAAAACTGTTTTTT. Translating gives CASSLVPGGDEKLFF.